A selection of T cell receptor beta chains follows, all from one sample in a study of shared clonotypes between healthy human individuals. The table came from immunoSEQ multiplex PCR; TCRdb's copy has only in-frame clones and leaves some out. Of about 2.4 million clones listed, 80% to 95% are singletons. Sequencing input: naive CD4+ T cells from PBMCs. These receptors were collected from a man younger than 35 in good health. Some clones in this sample may be carry-over from other donors' samples. Both conserved end residues are part of each CDR3. A D gene is named only where the DNA matches it firmly.

J: TRBJ2-3; V: TRBV10-1; D: NA; CDR3: CASSESGRPDTQYF; DNA: TGCGCCAGCAGTGAGTCGGGGCGGCCGGATACGCAGTATTTT
J: TRBJ2-7; V: TRBV7-2; D: NA; CDR3: CASSLGRVKSYEQYF; DNA: TGTGCCAGCAGCTTGGGCAGGGTGAAATCCTACGAGCAGTACTTC
J: TRBJ2-3; V: TRBV5-6; D: TRBD2; CDR3: CASSPRTSGSRSGDTQYF; DNA: TGTGCCAGCAGCCCCAGGACTAGCGGGAGTAGAAGCGGAGATACGCAGTATTTT
J: TRBJ2-3; V: TRBV5-1; D: TRBD1; CDR3: CASSSRTGEDTQYF; DNA: TGCGCCAGCAGCTCGCGGACAGGGGAAGATACGCAGTATTTT
J: TRBJ2-3; V: TRBV28; D: TRBD2; CDR3: CASSGLAGGGTDTQYF; DNA: TGTGCCAGCAGTGGACTAGCGGGCGGGGGGACAGATACGCAGTATTTT
J: TRBJ2-2; V: TRBV29-1; D: NA; CDR3: CSTKRGGATGELFF; DNA: TGCAGCACAAAACGAGGGGGTGCCACCGGGGAGCTGTTTTTT
J: TRBJ2-1; V: TRBV7-3; D: NA; CDR3: CASSFYKYNEQFF; DNA: TGTGCCAGCAGCTTCTACAAATACAATGAGCAGTTCTTC
J: TRBJ2-2; V: TRBV4-3; D: NA; CDR3: CASSQGLGGTGELFF; DNA: TGCGCCAGCAGCCAAGGTCTGGGGGGAACCGGGGAGCTGTTTTTT
J: TRBJ2-5; V: TRBV6-5; D: NA; CDR3: CASGLRGPRETQYF; DNA: TGTGCCAGCGGGCTGCGAGGGCCCCGAGAGACCCAGTACTTC
J: TRBJ2-7; V: TRBV7-2; D: TRBD2; CDR3: CASSYVLAGGRGEQYF; DNA: TGTGCCAGCAGCTACGTCTTAGCGGGAGGGCGGGGGGAGCAGTACTTC
J: TRBJ1-2; V: TRBV10-3; D: NA; CDR3: CAISESGVRGYTF; DNA: TGTGCCATCAGTGAGTCGGGGGTAAGAGGCTACACCTTC
J: TRBJ2-7; V: TRBV11-2; D: TRBD2; CDR3: CASSLEEGGRGYEQYF; DNA: TGTGCCAGCAGCTTAGAAGAGGGCGGGAGGGGCTACGAGCAGTACTTC
J: TRBJ2-5; V: TRBV7-9; D: TRBD1; CDR3: CASSLTWSGGYETQYF; DNA: TGTGCCAGCAGCTTAACTTGGTCAGGGGGTTACGAGACCCAGTACTTC
J: TRBJ2-3; V: TRBV6-1; D: NA; CDR3: CASSEAPGRADTQYF; DNA: TGTGCCAGCAGTGAAGCTCCTGGCCGCGCAGATACGCAGTATTTT
J: TRBJ1-1; V: TRBV5-5; D: NA; CDR3: CASSLEVNRDTEAFF; DNA: TGTGCCAGCTCCCTCGAGGTAAACAGGGACACTGAAGCTTTCTTT
J: TRBJ2-2; V: TRBV29-1; D: NA; CDR3: CSVEVRSGPGELFF; DNA: TGCAGCGTTGAAGTCCGTTCGGGTCCCGGGGAGCTGTTTTTT
J: TRBJ1-3; V: TRBV6-1; D: NA; CDR3: CASSEIIGTLTGNTIYF; DNA: TGTGCCAGCAGTGAGATAATAGGAACTTTAACTGGAAACACCATATATTTT